The clone carrying this T cell receptor beta chain was observed a single time. This CDR3 comprises 18 residues. Germline loops: CDR1 MNHEY, CDR2 SMNVEV (reference sequence). V was cut by 6 bases and J by 6 bases, with 27 bases left in between. The data originate from a study of blood T cell repertoires in COVID-19. Only in-frame clones appear in the TCRdb table, and some are missing; sequencing was by immunoSEQ multiplex PCR. The table records roughly 97,000 clones, roughly 91% of them present only once. Material for sequencing was peripheral blood. This clonotype was obtained from a human donor in a cohort sampled during active COVID-19. The rearrangement joins TRBV27 to TRBJ2-1, with D perhaps matching TRBD2 (5 bases). The CDR3 DNA reads TGTGCCAGCAGCCTGCGCCCTTACGTGGAGGTAGGATCCAATGAGCAGTTCTTC. Its protein product is CASSLRPYVEVGSNEQFF.